The entry that follows covers one T cell receptor (beta chain) sequence. J was trimmed by 1 base and V by 7 bases; bases with no gene match: 13. This CDR3 region has 17 residues. Germline CDR1 and CDR2: SGHVS and FQNEAQ. This sample was included in a study of blood T cell repertoires in COVID-19. Study in general: COVID-19 samples, acute and convalescent, were from the United States, Italy and Spain. Sources were T cells, B-cell-depleted T cells, or PBMCs; the material itself was cDNA or gDNA.

Source study methods: Reference gene primer amplification gave estimated nucleated cell counts. The data were produced by immunoSEQ multiplex PCR, yet TCRdb's version contains in-frame clones alone and is incomplete. That table furnishes V, J and clone size, whereas the DNA furnished D and trimming. Of over 100,000 clones in the sample, approximately 83% were seen once. The source of this sequence is a woman between 65 and 79 years old with acute or convalescent COVID-19. This chain uses TRBV7-8 with TRBJ1-1, with 9 bases identical to TRBD1. Sequences were obtained from peripheral blood. CDR3 protein: CASTLGTGGVKNTEAFF. The CDR3 DNA reads TGTGCCAGCACCTTGGGTACAGGGGGCGTTAAGAACACTGAAGCTTTCTTT.